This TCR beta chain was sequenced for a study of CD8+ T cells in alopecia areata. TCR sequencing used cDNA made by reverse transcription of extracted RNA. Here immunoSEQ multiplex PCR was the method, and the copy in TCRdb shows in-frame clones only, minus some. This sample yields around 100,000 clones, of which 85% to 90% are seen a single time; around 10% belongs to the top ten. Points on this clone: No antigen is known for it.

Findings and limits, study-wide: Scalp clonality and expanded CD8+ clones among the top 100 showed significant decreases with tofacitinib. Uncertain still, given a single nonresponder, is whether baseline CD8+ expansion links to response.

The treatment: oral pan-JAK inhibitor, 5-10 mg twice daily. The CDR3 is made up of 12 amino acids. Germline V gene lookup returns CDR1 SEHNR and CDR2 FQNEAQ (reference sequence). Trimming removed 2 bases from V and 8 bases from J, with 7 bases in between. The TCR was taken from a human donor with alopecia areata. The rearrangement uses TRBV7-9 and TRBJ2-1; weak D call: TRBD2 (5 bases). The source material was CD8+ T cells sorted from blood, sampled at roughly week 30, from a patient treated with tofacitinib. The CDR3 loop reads CASSLRGDEQFF. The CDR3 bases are TGTGCCAGCAGCTTACGGGGAGATGAGCAGTTCTTC.